This T cell receptor (beta chain) was found in a study of control samples from healthy donors and cancer patients. V trimming: 3 bases; J trimming: 5 bases; junction bases outside the gene matches: 6. CDR3 length equals 14 residues. Germline loops: CDR1 SGHRS, CDR2 YFSETQ. Data came from immunoSEQ multiplex PCR; TCRdb stores just in-frame clones and leaves some out. The data hold about 140,000 clones, with about 90% observed a single time. This chain joins TRBV5-1 and TRBJ2-5, with 8 bases matching TRBD2. The clonotype comes from a man aged 18 to 29 in good health. Input material: blood. The CDR3 spells CASSSPGGWETQYF. CDR3 bases: TGCGCCAGCAGCTCCCCGGGAGGGTGGGAGACCCAGTACTTC.